These 3 T cell receptor beta chains originate from one sample sequenced in a study of T cells in Graves' hyperthyroidism and ophthalmopathy. It was RNA transcripts that yielded the amplified TCR beta CDR3 regions. RT-PCR in the first round (using the HTBI primer set) targeted the TCR CDR3. TCRdb re-called the multiplex PCR reads through MiXCR, storing one row per CDR3 protein. The sample includes about 640,000 distinct CDR3 sequences, roughly 20% seen only once; the top ten take roughly 30%. Sequencing was done on a sample of blood. These receptors were collected from a man aged 30 to 45 with Graves' ophthalmopathy.

This clonotype was observed many times. The chain combines TRBV30 with TRBJ1-4; D not certain. V was cut by 2 bases and J by 4 bases, with 11 bases left in between. The germline V gene encodes CDR1 GTSNPN and CDR2 SVGIG (reference sequence). The CDR3 is 14 amino acids. This CDR3 is CAWSIGHYNEKLFF. Written as DNA, the CDR3 is TGTGCCTGGAGTATCGGCCATTATAATGAAAAACTGTTTTTT.

At least ten counts were recorded for this clonotype. This sequence joins TRBV2 and TRBJ1-4; no reliable D call. The germline V gene has CDR1 SNHLY and CDR2 FYNNEI. This CDR3 is 14 amino acids long. Trimming removed 8 bases at V and 0 bases at J, with 10 bases between. In DNA, the CDR3 is TGTGCCAGCCTGCCAGGCGCAACTAATGAAAAACTGTTTTTT. Its translation is CASLPGATNEKLFF.

This clonotype was seen only a few times. Mismatch with germline at one junction end may stem from a read error. The chain uses TRBV5-5 and TRBJ2-3; maybe TRBD2 (5 bases). Germline CDR1 reads SGHKS; CDR2 reads YYEKEE (reference sequence). The CDR3 runs to 15 residues. CDR3 in amino acids: CASSTDLALADTQYF. The CDR3 DNA reads as TGCGCCAGCAGCACCGATCTAGCCCTTGCAGATACGCAGTATTTT.